This T cell receptor beta chain was recovered during a study of T cells in Graves' hyperthyroidism and ophthalmopathy. About the research overall: Peripheral blood was acquired at first diagnosis, ahead of any therapy whatsoever. Study results and caveats: Blood also carried most thyroid clonotypes expanded above 0.001.

Clinical symptoms, serum thyroxine, TRAb, thyroid ultrasound and orbital computed tomography informed diagnoses. This clonotype was detected many times. Its antigen is still unknown. What was amplified from RNA transcripts were TCR beta CDR3 regions. The primer set for the first-round RT-PCR of the TCR CDR3 was HTBI. TCRdb passed the multiplex PCR reads through MiXCR, listing each CDR3 protein once. This table holds under 350,000 distinct CDR3 sequences, 15% to 20% found once. Germline lookup yields CDR1 SGHRS and CDR2 YFSETQ. Unmatched junction bases numbered 4, after V lost 0 bases and J lost 5 bases. The CDR3 length is 16 residues.

The chain recombines TRBV5-1 with TRBJ2-3; 12 bases agree with TRBD2. Sequencing was done on a sample of blood. The source of this sequence is a woman aged 50 to 60 with Graves' hyperthyroidism. The CDR3: CASSLGLAGAGDTQYF. DNA of the CDR3: TGCGCCAGCAGCTTGGGACTAGCGGGAGCGGGAGATACGCAGTATTTT. The complete variable domain, with remaining parts taken from reference TRBV5-1 and TRBJ2-3, reads KAGVTQTPRYLIKTRGQQVTLSCSPISGHRSVSWYQQTPGQGLQFLFEYFSETQRNKGNFPGRFSGRQFSNSRSEMNVSTLELGDSALYLCASSLGLAGAGDTQYFGPGTRLTVL.